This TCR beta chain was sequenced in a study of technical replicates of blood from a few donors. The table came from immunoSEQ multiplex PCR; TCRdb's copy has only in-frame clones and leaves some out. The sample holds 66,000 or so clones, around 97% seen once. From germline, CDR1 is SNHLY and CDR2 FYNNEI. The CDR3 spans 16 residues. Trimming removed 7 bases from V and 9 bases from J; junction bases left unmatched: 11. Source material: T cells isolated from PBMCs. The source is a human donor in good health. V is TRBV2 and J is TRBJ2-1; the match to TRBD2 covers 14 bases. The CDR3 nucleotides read TGTGCCAGCACTGGGACTAGCGGGAGATTATACTTTGAGCAGTTCTTC. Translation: CASTGTSGRLYFEQFF.